This TCR beta chain comes out of a study of blood T cells in healthy people across ages. A J-beta primer mix and a sample-barcoded 5' primer were used in a second PCR of roughly 7 to 12 cycles. One entry per CDR3 protein, called by TCRdb with MiXCR from the 5' RACE reads. Of fewer than 950,000 distinct CDR3 sequences detected, approximately 53% appear once; the ten largest clones hold 41%. The CDR3 has 13 residues. The V segment lost 1 base and the J segment 5 bases; nucleotides outside the gene matches: 0. CDR1 and CDR2 (germline): SGHRS, YFSETQ. The chain links TRBV5-1 to TRBJ2-4; 7 bases match TRBD1. Source material: blood. The TCR originated in an elderly man in good health. The CDR3 reads CASSLTGENIQYF. DNA of the CDR3: TGCGCCAGCAGCTTGACAGGGGAAAACATTCAGTACTTC. Filled out from reference TRBV5-1 and TRBJ2-4, the complete variable domain reads KAGVTQTPRYLIKTRGQQVTLSCSPISGHRSVSWYQQTPGQGLQFLFEYFSETQRNKGNFPGRFSGRQFSNSRSEMNVSTLELGDSALYLCASSLTGENIQYFGAGTRLSVL.